These 23 T cell receptor beta chains were all obtained from the same sample, sequenced in a study of blood T cells in healthy people across ages (dated by TCRdb to about 2015). Library construction relied on 5' RACE. Sequencing was performed on an Illumina HiSeq 2500. A second PCR of 7 to 11 cycles was performed with a sample-barcoded 5' primer and a J-beta primer mix. TCRdb itself trimmed the public reads at Q25 with fastp, ran MiXCR and retained productive beta chains. Rows merge per CDR3 protein into single entries with the most common DNA and genes. This sample comprises under 800,000 distinct CDR3 sequences, under 25% of them detected only once. The ten largest clones take up 3.5% to 4% of the sample. Sequenced: blood. These receptor sequences come from a man in his 70s in good health.

This clonotype was seen a handful of times. The genes are TRBV2 and TRBJ1-2; tentative D call: TRBD1 (5 bases). CDR3 length: 14 residues. Trimming removed 0 bases at V and 4 bases at J, with 9 bases between. Germline V gene data show CDR1 as SNHLY and CDR2 as FYNNEI. CDR3 nucleotide sequence: TGTGCCAGCAGTGAAGCGCCAGGGACCTATGGCTACACCTTC. As protein: CASSEAPGTYGYTF.

On this clonotype itself: Its ends do not fully match the called genes, so a read error is possible. The genes are TRBV20-1 and TRBJ2-5, with 8 bases fitting TRBD2. The CDR3 sequence is 12 residues long. Germline lookup yields CDR1 DFQATT and CDR2 SNEGSKA (reference sequence). CDR3 nucleotides: TGCAGTGCTGGTAGCGGGAAAGAGACCCGGTACTTC. This gives the protein CSAGSGKETRYF.

V usage is TRBV20-1 and J usage is TRBJ2-1; D is unclear. The CDR3 covers 12 residues. The V gene lost 1 base and the J gene lost 8 bases, with 9 bases spanning the gap. The germline V gene has CDR1 DFQATT and CDR2 SNEGSKA (reference sequence). The DNA of the CDR3 is TGCAGTGCTAGAGGGCAGTACCATGAGCAGTTCTTC. Translated: CSARGQYHEQFF.

This chain connects TRBV12-3 or TRBV12-4 to TRBJ2-3, with 9 bases lining up with TRBD2. J was trimmed by 0 bases and V by 5 bases; bases with no gene match: 6. This CDR3 is built from 16 residues. The CDR3 region has the DNA TGTGCCAGCAGTCCGCTGACTAGCGGTAGCACAGATACGCAGTATTTT. Amino acids: CASSPLTSGSTDTQYF.

In this sample, this clonotype turned up a few times. The CDR3 DNA is TGTGCCAGCAGTTGGGGTAGCGGGAGAGACTACGAGCAGTACTTC. Protein sequence: CASSWGSGRDYEQYF. This chain links TRBV12-3 or TRBV12-4 with TRBJ2-7, with TRBD2 matching over 9 bases. The length of the CDR3 is 15 residues. The J segment lost 3 bases and the V segment lost 4 bases, leaving 7 bases of the junction unmatched.

The chain has TRBV10-3 and TRBJ1-5; D uncertain. The ends were cut back, 4 bases at V and 0 bases at J, with 19 bases in the middle. CDR3 length: 18 residues. Germline V gives CDR1 ENHRY, CDR2 SYGVKD. The CDR3 region has the DNA TGTGCCATCAGTGCAGACTCCTCTAAAAGCTATAGCAATCAGCCCCAGCATTTT. Protein: CAISADSSKSYSNQPQHF.

The table lists this clonotype with a few counts. The chain couples TRBV12-3 or TRBV12-4 to TRBJ2-1; D is uncertain. V was cut by 2 bases and J by 5 bases, with 7 bases left in between. This CDR3 spans 13 amino acids. In nucleotides, the CDR3 is TGTGCCAGCAGTTTATTGAGAAACAATGAGCAGTTCTTC. Translated: CASSLLRNNEQFF.

V gene TRBV2 combines with J gene TRBJ2-7, with 9 bases identical to TRBD1. Germline assignment: CDR1 SNHLY and CDR2 FYNNEI. CDR3 length equals 15 residues. V gave up 2 bases and J gave up 3 bases; unmatched junction bases: 5. CDR3 in amino acids: CASSEWDRVLYEQYF. The CDR3 region has the DNA TGTGCCAGCAGTGAATGGGACAGGGTTCTCTACGAGCAGTACTTC.

The genes are TRBV12-3 or TRBV12-4 and TRBJ2-5, with D hard to call. The J call is uncertain, as TRBJ2-7 better fits the DNA end. The CDR3 is 14 residues long. CDR3 sequence: CASSLSPLSDEQYV. CDR3 sequence (DNA): TGTGCCAGCAGTTTATCTCCCCTTTCGGACGAGCAGTACGTC.

This clonotype was detected a few times. The chain has TRBV2 and TRBJ2-7; D might be TRBD2 (6 bases). The CDR3 is made up of 13 amino acids. Germline CDR1 reads SNHLY; CDR2 reads FYNNEI. The V gene lost 4 bases and the J gene lost 2 bases, with 9 bases spanning the gap. The CDR3 nucleotides read TGTGCCAGCAGTGCCGGGAGTGCCTACGAGCAGTACTTC. Amino acids: CASSAGSAYEQYF.

This clonotype was seen repeatedly, ten times or more. This chain joins TRBV10-3 and TRBJ2-7; possible D gene TRBD1, 5 bases. V shed 8 bases and J shed 4 bases, with 15 bases lying between them. The CDR3 runs 13 residues. Germline-derived CDR1 and CDR2 are ENHRY and SYGVKD. The CDR3 nucleotides are TGTGCCATCGGCAGGGAAACAATTTACGAGCAGTACTTC. Translation: CAIGRETIYEQYF.

As regards this clonotype: At one of its ends the junction is not consistent with the germline gene, which may arise from a read error. The chain is built from TRBV10-3 and TRBJ2-7, with a possible D match to TRBD1 (5 bases). Per germline, CDR1 ENHRY and CDR2 SYGVKD. The length of the CDR3 is 13 residues. The CDR3 region has the DNA TGTGCCATCACGCGGCAGGGTTCCTACGGGCAGTACTTC. This codes for CAITRQGSYGQYF.

The chain carries TRBV20-1 and TRBJ2-5, with TRBD1 matching 10 bases. This CDR3 region has 15 residues. V shed 0 bases and J 12 bases; nucleotides not matched to a gene: 13. Germline V CDR1 and CDR2: DFQATT, SNEGSKA (reference sequence). The CDR3 sequence is CSARDPRDRGMREYF. As DNA, the CDR3 is TGCAGTGCTAGAGATCCAAGGGACAGGGGTATGAGGGAGTACTTC.

This clonotype was found a few times. The conserved phenylalanine or tryptophan normally closing the CDR3 is absent here, so this likely arose from a read error. The gene calls are TRBV7-9 and TRBJ2-3; maybe TRBD1 (6 bases). The CDR3 has 16 residues. V was cut by 1 base and J by 1 base, with 12 bases left in between. Germline V gene data show CDR1 as SEHNR and CDR2 as FQNEAQ (reference sequence). CDR3 amino acids: CASSLGSTGGTDTQYL. The CDR3 region has the DNA TGTGCCAGCAGCTTAGGGTCGACAGGAGGCACAGATACGCAGTATCTT.

This clonotype came up a few times. The chain uses TRBV4-3 and TRBJ2-5; D call uncertain. The CDR3 totals 15 residues. Germline V lookup: CDR1 LGHNA, CDR2 YSLEER. Deletions cut 2 bases from V and 5 bases from J, with 15 bases between. CDR3 sequence reads: CASSQRFWGGETQYF. CDR3 nucleotides: TGCGCCAGCAGCCAAAGATTTTGGGGTGGGGAGACCCAGTACTTC.

A few counts support this clonotype. The genes are TRBV5-1 and TRBJ1-1; no firm D call. Trimming removed 0 bases from V and 5 bases from J, with 14 bases in between. In germline, CDR1 is SGHRS, CDR2 YFSETQ. The CDR3 has 15 residues. CDR3 bases: TGCGCCAGCAGCTTGGCAGTAGGCTCCGCTACTGAAGCTTTCTTT. Its translation is CASSLAVGSATEAFF.

A remark on this clonotype: A read error may be the cause here, since a much bigger clone is one base away. The chain links TRBV24-1 to TRBJ1-2; TRBD1 is a possible D gene (5 bases). V was shortened by 2 bases and J by 0 bases, with 9 bases between the two germline ends. In germline, CDR1 is KGHDR, CDR2 SFDVKD. The CDR3 sequence is 15 residues long. The CDR3 sequence: CATSDSRTTNYGYTF. The CDR3 nucleotides read TGTGCCACCAGTGATTCCCGGACAACTAACTATGGCTACACCTTC.

Many counts were recorded for this clonotype. This chain connects TRBV6-6 to TRBJ2-7; 10 bases fit TRBD1. V was pared by 5 bases and J by 1 base, with 8 bases of the junction left unmatched. CDR3 size: 16 residues. The germline V gene has CDR1 MNHNY and CDR2 SVGAGI (reference sequence). CDR3 region: CASSLRDRGGSYEQYF. CDR3 nucleotides: TGTGCCAGCAGTCTTCGGGACAGGGGAGGTTCCTACGAGCAGTACTTC.

The genes are TRBV15 and TRBJ2-3, with D uncertain. Germline V gene data show CDR1 as LNHNV and CDR2 as YYDKDF (reference sequence). The CDR3 runs 14 residues. V dropped 3 bases and J dropped 5 bases, with 12 bases sitting between them. Written as DNA, the CDR3 is TGTGCCACCAGCAGCCGACGGAACAAAGATACGCAGTATTTT. Translated: CATSSRRNKDTQYF.

This rearrangement joins TRBV5-4 to TRBJ2-3; tentative D call: TRBD1 (6 bases). The CDR3 runs to 16 residues. V was shortened by 5 bases and J by 2 bases, with 18 bases between the two germline ends. CDR1 and CDR2 from the germline V gene are SGHNT and YYREEE (reference sequence). The CDR3 nucleotides are TGTGCCAGCAGTTCGGACAGCCAGAGGCTCACAGATACGCAGTATTTT. As protein: CASSSDSQRLTDTQYF.

V gene TRBV12-3 or TRBV12-4 combines with J gene TRBJ1-2; no clear D gene. This CDR3 has 11 residues. The V end lost 8 bases, the J end lost 4 bases, and 8 bases lay between the germline ends. The CDR3 here is CASGEVYGYTF. CDR3 sequence (DNA): TGTGCCAGCGGGGAAGTCTATGGCTACACCTTC.

This clonotype was seen more than once but under ten times. V is TRBV4-1 and J is TRBJ2-7; D gene uncertain. The V end was cut by 0 bases, the J end by 2 bases, with 8 bases between. The CDR3 totals 14 residues. From germline, CDR1 is MGHRA and CDR2 YSYEKL. CDR3 in DNA: TGCGCCAGCAGCCAAGATCCCGGTCCCTACGAGCAGTACTTC. Translating gives CASSQDPGPYEQYF.

This clonotype was counted only a few times. The V call is TRBV4-1, the J call TRBJ1-2; D possibly corresponds to TRBD1 (5 bases). Trimming took 4 bases from V and 0 from J, leaving 15 bases between them. CDR3 length: 16 amino acids. Germline assignment: CDR1 MGHRA and CDR2 YSYEKL. The CDR3 region has the DNA TGCGCCAGCAGCCCAAACCTGGGACGGTCTAACTATGGCTACACCTTC. This translates into CASSPNLGRSNYGYTF.